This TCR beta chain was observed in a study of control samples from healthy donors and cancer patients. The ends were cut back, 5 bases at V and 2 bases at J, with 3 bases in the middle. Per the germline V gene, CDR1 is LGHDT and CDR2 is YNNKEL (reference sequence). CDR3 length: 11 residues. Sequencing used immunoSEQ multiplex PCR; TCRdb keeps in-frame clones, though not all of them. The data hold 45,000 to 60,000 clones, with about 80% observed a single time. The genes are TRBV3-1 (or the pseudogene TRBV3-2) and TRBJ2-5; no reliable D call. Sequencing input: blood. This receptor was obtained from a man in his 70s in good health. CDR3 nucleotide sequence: TGTGCCAGCAGCACTCAAGAGACCCAGTACTTC. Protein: CASSTQETQYF.